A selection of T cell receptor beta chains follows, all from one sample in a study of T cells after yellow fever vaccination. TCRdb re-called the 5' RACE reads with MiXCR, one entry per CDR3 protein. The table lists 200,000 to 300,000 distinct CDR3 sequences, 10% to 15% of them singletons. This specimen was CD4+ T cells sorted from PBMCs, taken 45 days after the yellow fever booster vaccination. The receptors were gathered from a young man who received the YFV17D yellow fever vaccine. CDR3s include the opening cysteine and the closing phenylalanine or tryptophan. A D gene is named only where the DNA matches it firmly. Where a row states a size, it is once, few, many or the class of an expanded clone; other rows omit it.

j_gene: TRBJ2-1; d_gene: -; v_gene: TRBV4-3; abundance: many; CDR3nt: TGCGCCAGCAGCCAAGAGGGACGGAATGAGCAGTTCTTC; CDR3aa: CASSQEGRNEQFF
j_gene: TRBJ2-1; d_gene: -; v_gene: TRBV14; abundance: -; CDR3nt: TGTGCCAGCAGCCAAGTTATAGTACCCGTCAATGAGCAGTTCTTC; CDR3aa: CASSQVIVPVNEQFF
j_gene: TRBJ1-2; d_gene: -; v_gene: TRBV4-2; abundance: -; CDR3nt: TGTGCCAGCAGCCAAGATGTGCTTCCGGGTCTCTATGGCTACACCTTC; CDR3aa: CASSQDVLPGLYGYTF
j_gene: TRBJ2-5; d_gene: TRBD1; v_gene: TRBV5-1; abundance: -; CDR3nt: TGCGCCAGCAGCTTCGGAGGGACAGGGGGAGAGACCCAGTACTTC; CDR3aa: CASSFGGTGGETQYF
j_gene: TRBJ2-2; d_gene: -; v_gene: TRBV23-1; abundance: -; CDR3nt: TGCGCCAGCAGGAGAAACCTTTACACCGGGGAGCTGTTTTTT; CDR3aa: CASRRNLYTGELFF
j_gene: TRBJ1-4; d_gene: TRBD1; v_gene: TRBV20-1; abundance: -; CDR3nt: TGCAGTGCCGACAAACGGGACAGTCCTAATGAAAAACTGTTTTTT; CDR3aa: CSADKRDSPNEKLFF
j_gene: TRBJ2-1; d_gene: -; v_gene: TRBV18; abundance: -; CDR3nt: TGTGCCAGCTCACCAGGGACAACCTTCAATGAGCAGTTCTTC; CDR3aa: CASSPGTTFNEQFF
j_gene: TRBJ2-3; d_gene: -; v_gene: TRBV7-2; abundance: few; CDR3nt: TGTGCCAGCAGCTTAGTGTTCGGGAAGGGCACAGATACGCAGTATTTT; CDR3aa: CASSLVFGKGTDTQYF
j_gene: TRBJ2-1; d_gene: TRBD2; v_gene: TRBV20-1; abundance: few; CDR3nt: TGCAGTGCTATACTAGCGGCCCTCTCCTACAATGAGCAGTTCTTC; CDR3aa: CSAILAALSYNEQFF
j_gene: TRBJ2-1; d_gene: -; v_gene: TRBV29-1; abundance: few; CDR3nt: TGCAGCGTCGCCATCTTTCGGAGCTCCTACAATGAGCAGTTCTTC; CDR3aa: CSVAIFRSSYNEQFF
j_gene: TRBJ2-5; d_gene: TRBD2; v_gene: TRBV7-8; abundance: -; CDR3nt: TGTGCCAGCAGCTTAGAGTCACTAGCGGTCAGGACCCAGTACTTC; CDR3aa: CASSLESLAVRTQYF
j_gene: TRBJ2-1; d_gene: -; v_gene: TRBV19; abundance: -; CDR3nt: TGTGCCAGTAGTATAGTGGCCCAAGGGAGCTCCTACAATGAGCAGTTCTTC; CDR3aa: CASSIVAQGSSYNEQFF
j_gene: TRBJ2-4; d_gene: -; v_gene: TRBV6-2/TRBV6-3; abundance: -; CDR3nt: TGTGCCAGCAGAACCCGGGGGGCTGAAGAAAACATTCAGTACTTC; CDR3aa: CASRTRGAEENIQYF
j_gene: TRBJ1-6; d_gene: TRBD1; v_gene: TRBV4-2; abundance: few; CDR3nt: TGTGCCAGCAGCCAAGCCGGGACAGGGAGTTGGAATTCACCCCTCCACTTT; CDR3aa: CASSQAGTGSWNSPLHF
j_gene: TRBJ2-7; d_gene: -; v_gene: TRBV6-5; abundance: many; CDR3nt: TGTGCCAGCAGTTCGCTGACGGCCCCCTACGAGCAGTACTTC; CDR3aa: CASSSLTAPYEQYF
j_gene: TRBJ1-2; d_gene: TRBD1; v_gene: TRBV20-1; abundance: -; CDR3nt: TGCAGTGCTAAAAAAATTGCGACAGGGGGCGCTGGCTACACCTTC; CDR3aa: CSAKKIATGGAGYTF
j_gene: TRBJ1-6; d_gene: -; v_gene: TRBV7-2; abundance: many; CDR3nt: TGTGCCAGCAGCTTAGAGACTTACTCACCCCTCCACTTT; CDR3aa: CASSLETYSPLHF